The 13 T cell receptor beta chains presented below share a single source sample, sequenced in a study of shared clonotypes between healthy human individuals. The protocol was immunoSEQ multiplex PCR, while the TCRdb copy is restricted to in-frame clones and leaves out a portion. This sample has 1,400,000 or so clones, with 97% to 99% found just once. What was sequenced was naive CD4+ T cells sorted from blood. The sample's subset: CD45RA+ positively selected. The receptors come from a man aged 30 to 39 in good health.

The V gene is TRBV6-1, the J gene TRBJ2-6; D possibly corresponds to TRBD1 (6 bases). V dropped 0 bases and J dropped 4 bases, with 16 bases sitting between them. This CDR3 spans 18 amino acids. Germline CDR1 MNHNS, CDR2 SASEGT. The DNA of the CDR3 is TGTGCCAGCAGTGAAGCGCATGGTCAGGGGAGCGGGGCCAACGTCCTGACTTTC. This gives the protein CASSEAHGQGSGANVLTF.

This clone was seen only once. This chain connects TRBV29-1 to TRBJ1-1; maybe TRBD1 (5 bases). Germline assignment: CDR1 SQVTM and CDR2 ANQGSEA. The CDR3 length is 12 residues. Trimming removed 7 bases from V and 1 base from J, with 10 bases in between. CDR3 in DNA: TGCAGCGCAACTACAGGGAACACTGAAGCTTTCTTT. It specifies CSATTGNTEAFF.

The CDR3: CASSLRGEGGYTF. Written as DNA, the CDR3 is TGTGCCAGCAGTTTAAGAGGGGAAGGGGGCTACACCTTC. This chain connects TRBV27 to TRBJ1-2; tentative D call: TRBD1 (5 bases). V lost 2 bases to trimming and J lost 8 bases, with 12 bases between them. CDR1 and CDR2 (germline): MNHEY, SMNVEV (reference sequence). The CDR3 totals 13 residues.

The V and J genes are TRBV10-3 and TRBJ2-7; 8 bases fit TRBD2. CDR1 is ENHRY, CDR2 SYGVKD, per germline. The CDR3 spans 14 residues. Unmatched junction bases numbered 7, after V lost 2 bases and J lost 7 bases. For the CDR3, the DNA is TGTGCCATCAGTGAGACAGCGGGAGTGTCTGAGCAGTACTTC. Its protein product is CAISETAGVSEQYF.

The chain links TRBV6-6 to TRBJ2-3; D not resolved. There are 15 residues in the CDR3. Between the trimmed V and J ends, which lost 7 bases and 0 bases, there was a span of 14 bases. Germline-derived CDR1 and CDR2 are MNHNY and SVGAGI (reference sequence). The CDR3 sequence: CASNPRGLSTDTQYF. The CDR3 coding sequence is TGTGCCAGCAACCCAAGAGGCCTGAGCACAGATACGCAGTATTTT.

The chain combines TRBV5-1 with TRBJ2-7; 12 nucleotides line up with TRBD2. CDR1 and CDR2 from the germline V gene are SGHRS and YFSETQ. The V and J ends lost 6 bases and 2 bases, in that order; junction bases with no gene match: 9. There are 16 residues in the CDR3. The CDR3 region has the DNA TGCGCCAGCAACATGGGGGGACTAGCGGGCACCTACGAGCAGTACTTC. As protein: CASNMGGLAGTYEQYF.

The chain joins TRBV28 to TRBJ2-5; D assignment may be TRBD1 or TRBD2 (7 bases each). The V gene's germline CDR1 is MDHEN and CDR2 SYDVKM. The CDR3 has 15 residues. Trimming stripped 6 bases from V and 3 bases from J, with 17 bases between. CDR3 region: CASRGGGSGEETQYF. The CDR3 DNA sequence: TGTGCCAGCAGAGGGGGCGGGAGCGGTGAAGAGACCCAGTACTTC. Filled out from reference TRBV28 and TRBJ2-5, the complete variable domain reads DVKVTQSSRYLVKRTGEKVFLECVQDMDHENMFWYRQDPGLGLRLIYFSYDVKMKEKGDIPEGYSVSREKKERFSLILESASTNQTSMYLCASRGGGSGEETQYFGPGTRLLVL.

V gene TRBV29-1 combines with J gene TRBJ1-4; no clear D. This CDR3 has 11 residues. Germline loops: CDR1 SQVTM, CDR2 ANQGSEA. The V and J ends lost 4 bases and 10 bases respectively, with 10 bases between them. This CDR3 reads CSVGREGKLFF. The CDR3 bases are TGCAGCGTTGGGAGGGAGGGAAAACTGTTTTTT.

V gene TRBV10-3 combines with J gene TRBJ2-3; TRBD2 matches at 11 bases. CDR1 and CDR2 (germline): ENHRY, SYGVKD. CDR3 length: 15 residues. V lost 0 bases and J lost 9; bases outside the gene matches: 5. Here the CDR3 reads CAISESTSGSITQYF. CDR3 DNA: TGTGCCATCAGTGAGTCCACTAGCGGGAGTATCACGCAGTATTTT.

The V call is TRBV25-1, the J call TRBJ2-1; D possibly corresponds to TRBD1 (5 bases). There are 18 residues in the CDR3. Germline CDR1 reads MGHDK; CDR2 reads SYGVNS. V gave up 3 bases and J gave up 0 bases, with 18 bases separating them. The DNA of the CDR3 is TGTGCCAGCAGTGATAAGGGGCAGGCGGTCAGCTCCTACAATGAGCAGTTCTTC. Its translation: CASSDKGQAVSSYNEQFF.

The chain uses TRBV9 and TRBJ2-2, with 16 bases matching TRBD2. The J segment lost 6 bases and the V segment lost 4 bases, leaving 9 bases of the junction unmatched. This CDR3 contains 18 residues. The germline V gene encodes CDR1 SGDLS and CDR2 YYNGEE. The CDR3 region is CASSHGTSGRASSGELFF. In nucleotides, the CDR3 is TGTGCCAGCAGCCACGGGACTAGCGGGAGGGCCAGTTCCGGGGAGCTGTTTTTT.

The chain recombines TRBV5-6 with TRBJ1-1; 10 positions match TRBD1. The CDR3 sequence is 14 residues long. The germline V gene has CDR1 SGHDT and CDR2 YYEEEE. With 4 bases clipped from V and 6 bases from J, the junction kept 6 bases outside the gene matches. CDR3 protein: CASSTTGGRAEAFF. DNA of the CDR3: TGTGCCAGCAGCACGACAGGGGGCAGGGCTGAAGCTTTCTTT.

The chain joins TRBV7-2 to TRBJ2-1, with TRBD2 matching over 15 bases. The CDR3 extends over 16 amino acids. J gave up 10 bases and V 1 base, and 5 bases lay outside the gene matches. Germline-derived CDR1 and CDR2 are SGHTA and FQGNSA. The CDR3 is CASSLGTSGRADEQFF. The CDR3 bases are TGTGCCAGCAGCTTAGGGACTAGCGGGAGGGCCGACGAGCAGTTCTTC.